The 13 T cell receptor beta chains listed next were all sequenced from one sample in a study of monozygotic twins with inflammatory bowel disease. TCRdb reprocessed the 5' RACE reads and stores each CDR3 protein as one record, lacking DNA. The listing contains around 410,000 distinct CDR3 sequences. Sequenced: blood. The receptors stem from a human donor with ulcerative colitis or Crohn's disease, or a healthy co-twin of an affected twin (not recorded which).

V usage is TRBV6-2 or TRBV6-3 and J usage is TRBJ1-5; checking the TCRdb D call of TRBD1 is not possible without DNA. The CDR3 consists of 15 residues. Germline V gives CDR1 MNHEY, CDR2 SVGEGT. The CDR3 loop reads CASSYGSPGGQPQHF.

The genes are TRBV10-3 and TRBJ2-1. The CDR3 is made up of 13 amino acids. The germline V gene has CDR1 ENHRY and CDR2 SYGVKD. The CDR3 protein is CAISEWKYDEQFF.

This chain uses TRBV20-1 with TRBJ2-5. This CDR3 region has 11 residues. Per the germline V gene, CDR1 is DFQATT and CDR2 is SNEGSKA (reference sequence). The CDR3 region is CSEAAQETQYF.

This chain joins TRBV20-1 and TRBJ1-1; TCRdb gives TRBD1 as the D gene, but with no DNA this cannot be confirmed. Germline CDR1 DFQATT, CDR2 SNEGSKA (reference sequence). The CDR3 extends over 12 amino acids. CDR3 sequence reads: CSASRGNTEAFF.

The CDR3 sequence is CASSFGGSRYLRDTQYF. The V call is TRBV7-9, the J call TRBJ2-3; TCRdb returns TRBD2, unconfirmable since there is no DNA. The CDR3 spans 17 residues. Germline CDR1 and CDR2: SEHNR and FQNEAQ (reference sequence).

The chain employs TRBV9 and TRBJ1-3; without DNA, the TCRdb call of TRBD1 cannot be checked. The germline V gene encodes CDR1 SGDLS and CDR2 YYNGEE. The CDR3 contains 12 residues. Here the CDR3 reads CASQGRRNTIYF.

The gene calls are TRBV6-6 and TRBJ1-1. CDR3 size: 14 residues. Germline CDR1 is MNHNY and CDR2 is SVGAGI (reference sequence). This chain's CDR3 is CASSLNGATLGAFF.

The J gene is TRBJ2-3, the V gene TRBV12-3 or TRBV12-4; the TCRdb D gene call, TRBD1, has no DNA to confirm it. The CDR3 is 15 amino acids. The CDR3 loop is CASSLGQGHTDTQYF.

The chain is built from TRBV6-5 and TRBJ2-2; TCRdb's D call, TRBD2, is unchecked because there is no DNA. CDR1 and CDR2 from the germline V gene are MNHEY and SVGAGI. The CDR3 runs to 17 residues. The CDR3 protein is CASSYMSGGSHTGELFF.

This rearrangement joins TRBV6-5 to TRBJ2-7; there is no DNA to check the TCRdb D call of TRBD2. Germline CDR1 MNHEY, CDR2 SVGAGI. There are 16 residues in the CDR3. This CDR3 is CASSSREGGPTYEQYF.

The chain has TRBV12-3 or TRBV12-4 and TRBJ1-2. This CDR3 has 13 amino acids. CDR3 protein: CASTQLLLGGYTF.

The CDR3 protein is CASSAPGKLFF. V gene TRBV2 combines with J gene TRBJ1-4; TCRdb gives TRBD1 as the D gene, but with no DNA this cannot be confirmed. The germline V gene has CDR1 SNHLY and CDR2 FYNNEI. The CDR3 contains 11 residues.

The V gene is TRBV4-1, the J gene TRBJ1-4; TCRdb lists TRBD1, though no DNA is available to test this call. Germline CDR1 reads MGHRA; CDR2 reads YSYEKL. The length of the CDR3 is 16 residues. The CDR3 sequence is CASSQIGQVGIGKLFF.